Following are 22 T cell receptor beta chains from one sample sequenced in a study of metastatic and nonmetastatic thyroid tumors. TCRdb reassembled clones from the PCR reads with MiXCR. The table includes about 14,000 clones, approximately 19% detected once. Ahead of thyroid surgery, no patient had received treatment of any kind. Specimen: blood. The source of these receptors is a female donor with papillary thyroid cancer or a benign thyroid nodule (not recorded which). Some clones in this sample may be carry-over from other donors' samples.

This clone turned up a few times. This could be a read error, since a much larger clone is one nucleotide away. The V gene is TRBV20-1, the J gene TRBJ2-5; D possibly corresponds to TRBD2 (6 bases). Germline-derived CDR1 and CDR2 are DFQATT and SNEGSKA (reference sequence). Trimming left V 5 bases short and J 3 bases short, with 10 bases between. The CDR3 sequence is 12 residues long. This chain's CDR3 is CSARIAEETQYF. CDR3 nucleotides: TGCAGTGCTCGGATAGCGGAAGAGACCCAGTACTTC.

The chain combines TRBV20-1 with TRBJ2-2, with 12 bases fitting TRBD2. The CDR3 length is 16 residues. V gave up 3 bases and J gave up 5 bases; unmatched junction bases: 7. CDR1 is DFQATT, CDR2 SNEGSKA, per germline (reference sequence). The DNA of the CDR3 is TGCAGTGCTAGCCTAGCGGGGGGGCCCAGGACCGGGGAGCTGTTTTTT. It encodes CSASLAGGPRTGELFF.

This clone was detected ten times or more. The chain uses TRBV19 and TRBJ2-3; D might be TRBD1 (5 bases). Germline lookup yields CDR1 LNHDA and CDR2 SQIVND (reference sequence). The V end was cut by 3 bases, the J end by 4 bases, with 8 bases between. The CDR3 length is 13 residues. The CDR3 region has the DNA TGTGCCAGTAGTATTGGACACCCAGATACGCAGTATTTT. Residues: CASSIGHPDTQYF. The whole variable domain, filled in from reference TRBV19 and TRBJ2-3, reads DGGITQSPKYLFRKEGQNVTLSCEQNLNHDAMYWYRQDPGQGLRLIYYSQIVNDFQKGDIAEGYSVSREKKESFPLTVTSAQKNPTAFYLCASSIGHPDTQYFGPGTRLTVL.

The sample holds many counts of this clone. V gene TRBV6-4 combines with J gene TRBJ2-1; TRBD2 matches 7 bases. Trimming removed 0 bases from V and 5 bases from J; junction bases left unmatched: 4. The CDR3 runs to 15 residues. The germline V gene has CDR1 MRHNA and CDR2 SNTAGT. The CDR3 nucleotides read TGTGCCAGCAGTGACTCGTGGGAGGGCCACAATGAGCAGTTCTTC. Translated: CASSDSWEGHNEQFF.

This clone was recorded many times. The rearrangement joins TRBV4-2 to TRBJ2-4, with 10 bases matching TRBD2. Germline loops: CDR1 LGHNA, CDR2 YNFKEQ. The length of the CDR3 is 18 residues. The trim removed 0 bases at V and 6 bases at J, leaving 11 bases unmatched. The CDR3 region is CASSQDQVAGGSGNIQYF. The CDR3 bases are TGTGCCAGCAGCCAAGATCAAGTAGCGGGAGGTTCGGGAAACATTCAGTACTTC.

As DNA, the CDR3 is TGTGCCAGTAGGGGGACAGGGGACTACGAGCAGTACTTC. It translates to CASRGTGDYEQYF. The J gene is TRBJ2-7, the V gene TRBV19, with 10 positions matching TRBD1. Germline assignment: CDR1 LNHDA and CDR2 SQIVND (reference sequence). Unmatched junction bases numbered 2, after V lost 6 bases and J lost 3 bases. The CDR3 sequence is 13 residues long.

The table lists this clone with many counts. The gene calls are TRBV7-3 and TRBJ2-1; 8 positions agree with TRBD2. Looked up from germline, CDR1 is SGHTA and CDR2 is FQGTGA. This CDR3 has 15 residues. The trim removed 7 bases at V and 5 bases at J, leaving 10 bases unmatched. CDR3 in amino acids: CASNPGLAGDNEQFF. CDR3 in DNA: TGTGCCAGCAACCCCGGACTAGCAGGGGACAATGAGCAGTTCTTC.

In regard to this clone: The junction departs from the called germline gene at one end, perhaps through a read error. The rearrangement links TRBV5-5 to TRBJ2-5; D possibly matches TRBD1 or TRBD2 (5 bases each). Germline CDR1 SGHKS, CDR2 YYEKEE (reference sequence). CDR3 size: 16 residues. The CDR3 here is CASSFSAARTGTSPAF. The CDR3 nucleotides read TGTGCCAGCAGCTTCAGCGCGGCAAGGACCGGGACCTCACCCGCCTTC.

This clone was found many times. The chain links TRBV10-1 to TRBJ2-4; D gene unclear. The CDR3 has 13 amino acids. From germline, CDR1 is WNHNN and CDR2 SYGVQD (reference sequence). The ends were cut back, 3 bases at V and 7 bases at J, with 10 bases in the middle. In DNA form, the CDR3 reads TGCGCCAGCAGTGATAATTCTAGGAACATTCAGTACTTC. Its translation: CASSDNSRNIQYF.

The gene calls are TRBV27 and TRBJ1-5; D not certain. Germline V lookup: CDR1 MNHEY, CDR2 SMNVEV (reference sequence). Trimming stripped 5 bases from V and 7 bases from J, with 15 bases between. The CDR3 totals 14 residues. CDR3 DNA: TGTGCCAGCAGTCTTCAAGTGCCTAGACAGCCCCAGCATTTT. This codes for CASSLQVPRQPQHF.

Points on this clone: One end of the junction fails to match germline, which may point to a read error. The chain combines TRBV7-7 with TRBJ1-5; D is perhaps TRBD1 (5 bases). The CDR3 contains 16 residues. From germline, CDR1 is SSHAT and CDR2 FNYEAQ (reference sequence). In nucleotides, the CDR3 is TGTGCTAGCAGCTTGACCCCCGGGGGGTCGGGGCAGCCCCAGCATTTT. It translates to CASSLTPGGSGQPQHF.

Relative to its sample, this clone is medium-sized. The rearrangement joins TRBV15 to TRBJ2-7, with D perhaps TRBD2 (5 bases). The CDR3 runs 13 residues. CDR1 is LNHNV, CDR2 YYDKDF, per germline (reference sequence). The V and J ends lost 4 bases and 7 bases respectively, with 14 bases between them. The CDR3 nucleotides read TGTGCCACCAGCATGAAGCTAGCCGGTGAGCAGTACTTC. This sequence encodes CATSMKLAGEQYF.

This clone was seen at least ten times. This rearrangement joins TRBV29-1 to TRBJ2-5, with 9 bases aligning to TRBD2. The ends lost 6 bases at V and 4 bases at J; junction bases unmatched: 3. Germline V gene data show CDR1 as SQVTM and CDR2 as ANQGSEA. There are 12 residues in the CDR3. The CDR3: CSVQAGGETQYF. The DNA for the CDR3 is TGCAGCGTCCAAGCGGGAGGAGAGACCCAGTACTTC.

This clone was found many times. The chain joins TRBV4-1 to TRBJ2-7; TRBD2 matches at 7 bases. CDR1 is MGHRA and CDR2 is YSYEKL in the germline V gene. This CDR3 comprises 15 residues. The V gene end was trimmed by 7 bases and the J gene end by 7 bases; junction bases not matched to a gene: 16. The CDR3 nucleotides read TGCGCCAGCACCCTGGGCCCTAGCGGCCTCTCAGAGCAGTACTTC. Protein: CASTLGPSGLSEQYF.

There are many counts of this clone. This sequence joins TRBV7-8 and TRBJ2-7; TRBD2 matches 8 bases. Germline V gene data show CDR1 as SGHVS and CDR2 as FQNEAQ. Trimming took 1 base from V and 4 from J; bases not matched to a gene: 3. The CDR3 runs 14 residues. The CDR3 spells CASSLEAGVYEQYF. For the CDR3, the DNA is TGTGCCAGCAGCTTAGAAGCGGGAGTATACGAGCAGTACTTC.

This sequence joins TRBV7-2 and TRBJ1-5; D gene unclear. The CDR3 extends over 22 amino acids. Trimming left V 5 bases short and J 0 bases short, with 32 bases between. Germline loops: CDR1 SGHTA, CDR2 FQGNSA. DNA of the CDR3: TGTGCCAGCAGCCGATATTGGAAACTAGGGCCCCCCGTATTCCTTAGCAATCAGCCCCAGCATTTT. The encoded protein is CASSRYWKLGPPVFLSNQPQHF.

This chain uses TRBV10-3 with TRBJ2-7; TRBD1 matches at 8 bases. The CDR3 consists of 13 residues. V lost 6 bases and J lost 2; bases outside the gene matches: 3. Germline V gene lookup returns CDR1 ENHRY and CDR2 SYGVKD. This CDR3 is CAISWGQAYEQYF. The CDR3 nucleotides read TGTGCCATCAGCTGGGGACAGGCCTACGAGCAGTACTTC.

At least ten counts were recorded for this clone. The V gene is TRBV5-1, the J gene TRBJ2-7; weak D call: TRBD1 (5 bases). The ends were cut back, 2 bases at V and 3 bases at J, with 6 bases in the middle. Germline assignment: CDR1 SGHRS and CDR2 YFSETQ. This CDR3 has 12 residues. This CDR3 is CASSFQGYEQYF. As DNA, the CDR3 is TGCGCCAGCAGCTTCCAGGGCTACGAGCAGTACTTC. The whole variable domain, remainder taken from reference TRBV5-1 and TRBJ2-7, is KAGVTQTPRYLIKTRGQQVTLSCSPISGHRSVSWYQQTPGQGLQFLFEYFSETQRNKGNFPGRFSGRQFSNSRSEMNVSTLELGDSALYLCASSFQGYEQYFGPGTRLTVT.

This chain joins TRBV20-1 and TRBJ2-7; 9 nucleotides agree with TRBD2. V lost 0 bases and J lost 5; bases outside the gene matches: 8. The CDR3 has 15 residues. Germline CDR1 reads DFQATT; CDR2 reads SNEGSKA (reference sequence). CDR3: CSARDPRGGRDEQYF. The CDR3 nucleotides are TGCAGTGCTAGAGATCCGCGGGGGGGCCGGGACGAGCAGTACTTC.

This clone was counted between two and nine times. V is TRBV28 and J is TRBJ2-7, with D tentatively TRBD2 (6 bases). The CDR3 spans 13 residues. From germline, CDR1 is MDHEN and CDR2 SYDVKM. CDR3 residues: CAGAGRTTYEQYF. The CDR3 region has the DNA TGTGCAGGAGCGGGTCGAACCACCTACGAGCAGTACTTC.

There are a few counts of this clone. The chain uses TRBV11-2 and TRBJ2-1; a weak D match, TRBD2 (5 bases). V shed 2 bases and J shed 5 bases, with 16 bases lying between them. Germline lookup yields CDR1 SGHAT and CDR2 FQNNGV. The CDR3 is made up of 16 amino acids. The CDR3 DNA sequence: TGTGCCAGCAGCTTATTCCGCCTAGCTGTCCACAATGAGCAGTTCTTC. Translated: CASSLFRLAVHNEQFF.

The rearrangement joins TRBV6-5 to TRBJ2-7; 7 bases align to TRBD1. Germline trimming cut 6 bases from V and 0 bases from J; bases unmatched to any gene: 8. The CDR3 consists of 15 residues. Looked up from germline, CDR1 is MNHEY and CDR2 is SVGAGI. CDR3 in amino acids: CASRYSRDSSYEQYF. The CDR3 DNA follows: TGTGCCAGCAGATATAGCCGGGACAGCTCCTACGAGCAGTACTTC.